Following are 27 T cell receptor beta chains from one sample sequenced in a study of blood T cells in healthy people across ages (dated by TCRdb to between 2015 and 2016). Library method: 5' RACE. Data came from an Illumina HiSeq 2500. A second roughly 6 to 11 cycle PCR used a sample-barcoded 5' primer and a J-beta primer mix. TCRdb reanalyzed the raw reads on its own, using fastp at Q25 for trimming and MiXCR for clone calling, and kept in-frame beta chains. Duplicate CDR3 protein sequences are folded into a single record with the most common DNA and genes. The sample yields some 640,000 distinct CDR3 sequences; approximately 50% were counted once. Together, the top ten hold 25% to 35% of the sample. The specimen was blood. These receptors were collected from a woman in her sixties or seventies in good health.

The DNA for the CDR3 is TGCGCCAGCAGCCCCTCCGGGACACCCGGGGAGCTGTTTTTT. This translates into CASSPSGTPGELFF. The genes are TRBV4-3 and TRBJ2-2; D is possibly TRBD1 (6 bases). The CDR3 sequence is 14 residues long. Germline V lookup: CDR1 LGHNA, CDR2 YSLEER. Trimming cost V 4 bases and J 6 bases, with 12 bases left between them.

The chain has TRBV20-1 and TRBJ2-3; D is possibly TRBD1 or TRBD2 (6 bases each). V was trimmed by 5 bases and J by 4 bases, leaving 10 bases between them. The germline V gene encodes CDR1 DFQATT and CDR2 SNEGSKA (reference sequence). The CDR3 is made up of 12 amino acids. In DNA, the CDR3 is TGCAGTGCTCGGGGGCCCCCAGATACGCAGTATTTT. This gives the protein CSARGPPDTQYF.

Comment on this clonotype: Relative to the germline gene, one junction end is altered; a read error may explain this. The chain uses TRBV12-3 or TRBV12-4 and TRBJ2-5, with D maybe TRBD2 (5 bases). The CDR3 spans 15 residues. Here the CDR3 reads CASSPVAAGQEAQYF. As DNA, the CDR3 is TGTGCCAGCAGCCCTGTCGCGGCGGGCCAAGAGGCCCAGTACTTC.

The rearrangement joins TRBV7-8 to TRBJ1-2; TRBD1 aligns across 8 bases. The V gene end was trimmed by 5 bases and the J gene end by 8 bases; junction bases not matched to a gene: 4. Germline loops: CDR1 SGHVS, CDR2 FQNEAQ. This CDR3 contains 12 residues. The CDR3 DNA is TGTGCCAGCAGCGCCGACAGGGGCGGCTACACCTTC. Protein sequence: CASSADRGGYTF.

This chain uses TRBV18 with TRBJ2-3; possibly TRBD1 or TRBD2 for D (7 bases each). CDR1 KGHSH and CDR2 LQKENI come from the germline V gene. V was trimmed by 1 base and J by 5 bases, leaving 16 bases between them. The CDR3 totals 16 residues. DNA of the CDR3: TGTGCCAGCTCACCACTGGGAGGGGGCGCGGAAGATACGCAGTATTTT. This gives the protein CASSPLGGGAEDTQYF.

This clonotype was found once. The chain couples TRBV27 to TRBJ2-5, with 13 bases aligning to TRBD2. Germline V gives CDR1 MNHEY, CDR2 SMNVEV (reference sequence). The CDR3 is 16 amino acids. V was pared by 3 bases and J by 5 bases, with 6 bases of the junction left unmatched. CDR3 bases: TGTGCCAGCAGTTTGGGACTAGCGGGACCTGGGGAGACCCAGTACTTC. Protein product: CASSLGLAGPGETQYF.

The V call is TRBV5-1, the J call TRBJ2-7; the match to TRBD2 covers 13 bases. CDR1 is SGHRS and CDR2 is YFSETQ in the germline V gene. The CDR3 is 17 amino acids. The V segment lost 1 base and the J segment 0 bases; nucleotides outside the gene matches: 4. CDR3 sequence (DNA): TGCGCCAGCAGCTTGATTACTAGCGGGAGGGGCTCCTACGAGCAGTACTTC. Translated, it gives CASSLITSGRGSYEQYF.

The chain joins TRBV19 to TRBJ1-1; 10 bases are a match to TRBD1. The CDR3 is 14 amino acids. Looked up from germline, CDR1 is LNHDA and CDR2 is SQIVND (reference sequence). V lost 6 bases to trimming and J lost 6 bases; unmatched junction nucleotides: 7. The CDR3 sequence is CASRKDRGLAEAFF. The CDR3 DNA reads as TGTGCCAGTAGAAAAGACAGGGGGCTCGCTGAAGCTTTCTTT.

The J gene is TRBJ2-5, the V gene TRBV7-6; TRBD2 agrees at 9 bases. Trimming at V came to 3 bases and at J to 3 bases, leaving 8 bases not matched to a gene. Per the germline V gene, CDR1 is SGHVS and CDR2 is FNYEAQ. The CDR3 consists of 16 residues. The CDR3 loop reads CASSFRASGKEETQYF. The CDR3 DNA reads TGTGCCAGCAGCTTCCGGGCTAGCGGGAAGGAAGAGACCCAGTACTTC.

The chain carries TRBV6-8 and TRBJ2-3; D gene ambiguous. The CDR3 extends over 13 amino acids. Trimming cost V 7 bases and J 3 bases, with 11 bases left between them. Germline V gene data show CDR1 as MNHGY and CDR2 as SAAAGT. This CDR3 reads CASICESTDTQYF. CDR3 nucleotide sequence: TGTGCCAGCATTTGTGAGAGTACAGATACGCAGTATTTT.

The chain is built from TRBV9 and TRBJ2-1; D possibly uses TRBD1 or TRBD2 (5 bases each). V was trimmed by 2 bases and J by 2 bases, leaving 14 bases between them. Germline CDR1 SGDLS, CDR2 YYNGEE. CDR3 length equals 16 residues. CDR3 loop: CASSVRGQGTYNEQFF. DNA for the CDR3: TGTGCCAGCAGCGTGAGGGGTCAGGGAACCTACAATGAGCAGTTCTTC.

The chain combines TRBV7-2 with TRBJ2-7, with unresolved D. V was pared by 1 base and J by 7 bases, with 17 bases between. CDR1 is SGHTA, CDR2 FQGNSA, per germline. CDR3 length: 15 amino acids. This CDR3 is CASSLGSRSYNEQYF. CDR3 in DNA: TGTGCCAGCAGCTTAGGTAGCAGATCCTACAATGAGCAGTACTTC.

The rearrangement links TRBV20-1 to TRBJ1-1; 9 positions match TRBD1. CDR3 size: 15 residues. Germline trimming cut 4 bases from V and 11 bases from J; bases unmatched to any gene: 17. Germline V lookup: CDR1 DFQATT, CDR2 SNEGSKA (reference sequence). CDR3 amino acids: CSATSTGGVRGDAFF. CDR3 nucleotide sequence: TGCAGTGCTACATCGACAGGGGGGGTTCGGGGTGATGCTTTCTTT.

The chain recombines TRBV7-9 with TRBJ2-4; 9 bases align to TRBD1. The DNA end is more similar to TRBJ2-7, so the J call may be wrong. This CDR3 has 16 residues. Germline assignment: CDR1 SEHNR and CDR2 FQNEAQ (reference sequence). The CDR3 is CASSFSGGQGTYEQYF. For the CDR3, the DNA is TGTGCCAGCAGCTTTTCCGGGGGACAGGGAACCTACGAGCAGTACTTC.

The chain is built from TRBV29-1 and TRBJ2-1; TRBD1 aligns across 7 bases. CDR1 SQVTM and CDR2 ANQGSEA come from the germline V gene. This CDR3 contains 14 residues. Trimming removed 8 bases from V and 4 bases from J; junction bases left unmatched: 11. CDR3 nucleotide sequence: TGCAGCTCGCAAAGGGACAGAGAGTACAATGAGCAGTTCTTC. Translated, it gives CSSQRDREYNEQFF.

V is TRBV29-1 and J is TRBJ2-2; TRBD2 matches 10 bases. This CDR3 contains 15 residues. V shed 3 bases, J shed 0 bases, and the junction held 1 base outside the gene matches. Germline CDR1 and CDR2: SQVTM and ANQGSEA. The CDR3 DNA is TGCAGCGTTGATACTAGCGGGACGAACACCGGGGAGCTGTTTTTT. Residues: CSVDTSGTNTGELFF.

V is TRBV5-6 and J is TRBJ2-5; the D is unclear. V was clipped by 1 base and J by 1 base, with 8 bases between them. In germline, CDR1 is SGHDT, CDR2 YYEEEE. This CDR3 region has 14 residues. CDR3 DNA sequence: TGTGCCAGCAGCTTGAGGCAGGTCCAAGAGACCCAGTACTTC. It translates to CASSLRQVQETQYF.

The chain couples TRBV7-2 to TRBJ2-1, with 8 nucleotides matching TRBD2. V shed 5 bases, J shed 9 bases, and the junction held 9 bases outside the gene matches. The CDR3 is made up of 14 amino acids. CDR1 SGHTA and CDR2 FQGNSA come from the germline V gene. CDR3: CASSVSGIGSEQFF. In nucleotides, the CDR3 is TGTGCCAGCAGCGTTAGCGGGATCGGAAGTGAGCAGTTCTTC. The full variable domain, rest sourced from reference TRBV7-2 and TRBJ2-1, is GAGVSQSPSNKVTEKGKDVELRCDPISGHTALYWYRQSLGQGLEFLIYFQGNSAPDKSGLPSDRFSAERTGGSVSTLTIQRTQQEDSAVYLCASSVSGIGSEQFFGPGTRLTVL.

This clonotype was observed a handful of times. The chain employs TRBV29-1 and TRBJ1-4; tentatively, D is TRBD1 (6 bases). The CDR3 sequence is 13 residues long. In germline, CDR1 is SQVTM, CDR2 ANQGSEA. The V and J ends lost 7 bases and 10 bases respectively, with 19 bases between them. The CDR3 loop is CSAIQGQASKLFF. The CDR3 DNA reads TGCAGCGCCATACAGGGCCAGGCCTCAAAACTGTTTTTT.

V and J are TRBV7-2 and TRBJ1-2; 12 bases agree with TRBD1. V lost 5 bases, J lost 7 bases, and 11 bases stayed unmatched. Germline CDR1 and CDR2: SGHTA and FQGNSA. The length of the CDR3 is 16 residues. CDR3 amino acids: CASSPYGDRGRGGYTF. The CDR3 DNA reads TGTGCCAGCAGCCCCTATGGGGACAGGGGGCGGGGTGGCTACACCTTC.

The CDR3 region is CASSYSGGIDTGELFF. CDR3 nucleotides: TGTGCCAGCAGTTACTCGGGCGGTATCGACACCGGGGAGCTGTTTTTT. The chain uses TRBV6-6 and TRBJ2-2; D gene unclear. Trimming cost V 0 bases and J 3 bases, with 11 bases left between them. The CDR3 is 16 amino acids. From germline, CDR1 is MNHNY and CDR2 SVGAGI (reference sequence).

The chain recombines TRBV11-1 with TRBJ1-1; 8 nucleotides agree with TRBD1. With 5 bases clipped from V and 1 base from J, the junction kept 6 bases outside the gene matches. From germline, CDR1 is SGHAT and CDR2 FQDESV (reference sequence). The CDR3 has 15 residues. The CDR3 bases are TGTGCCAGCAGCGCCTACAGGGGGAAGAACACTGAAGCTTTCTTT. It yields the protein CASSAYRGKNTEAFF. Using reference TRBV11-1 and TRBJ1-1 for the parts outside the CDR3, the full variable domain is EAEVAQSPRYKITEKSQAVAFWCDPISGHATLYWYRQILGQGPELLVQFQDESVVDDSQLPKDRFSAERLKGVDSTLKIQPAELGDSAMYLCASSAYRGKNTEAFFGQGTRLTVV.

This clonotype appeared many times. V gene TRBV7-6 combines with J gene TRBJ1-1; D is ambiguous. This CDR3 contains 13 residues. Germline V gene lookup returns CDR1 SGHVS and CDR2 FNYEAQ. Trimming stripped 6 bases from V and 2 bases from J, with 10 bases between. CDR3 region: CASSAADNTEAFF. CDR3 DNA: TGTGCCAGCAGTGCCGCTGATAACACTGAAGCTTTCTTT.

The V call is TRBV5-1, the J call TRBJ2-7, with a possible D match to TRBD1 (5 bases). Germline lookup yields CDR1 SGHRS and CDR2 YFSETQ. CDR3 length: 13 residues. The V and J ends lost 4 bases and 2 bases respectively, with 10 bases between them. This chain's CDR3 is CASSARGTYEQYF. CDR3 bases: TGCGCCAGCAGCGCAAGGGGTACCTACGAGCAGTACTTC.

V usage is TRBV12-3 or TRBV12-4 and J usage is TRBJ2-7, with D maybe TRBD1 (6 bases). With 5 bases removed from V and 1 base from J, the gap between germline ends came to 9 bases. The CDR3 totals 13 residues. The CDR3 spells CASSGGQSYEQYF. CDR3 in DNA: TGTGCCAGCAGTGGGGGACAATCCTACGAGCAGTACTTC.

The chain is built from TRBV20-1 and TRBJ1-5; D perhaps matches TRBD1 (5 bases). The CDR3 consists of 14 residues. Trimming shortened V by 3 bases and J by 0 bases, and 9 bases separated the two germline ends. Germline CDR1 is DFQATT and CDR2 is SNEGSKA (reference sequence). The CDR3 coding sequence is TGCAGTGCTAGTAAGGGGTATAGCAATCAGCCCCAGCATTTT. The encoded protein is CSASKGYSNQPQHF.

This clonotype has a count of ten or more. The CDR3 DNA follows: TGTGCCAGCAGCTTAAGGGGGGGACAGGGAAATGAGCAGTTCTTC. Its translation: CASSLRGGQGNEQFF. This chain uses TRBV7-3 with TRBJ2-1; TRBD1 matches at 9 bases. CDR3 size: 15 residues. CDR1 and CDR2 from the germline V gene are SGHTA and FQGTGA. The J segment lost 7 bases and the V segment lost 1 base, leaving 5 bases of the junction unmatched.